Shown below are 25 T cell receptor beta chains from a single sample sequenced in a study of blood T cell repertoires in COVID-19. Some clones are missing from TCRdb's copy, which holds only in-frame ones; the method was immunoSEQ multiplex PCR. Here the sample spans 250,000 to 350,000 clones, 88% being singletons. Sequenced material: PBMCs or T cells enriched from blood (not recorded which). The receptors stem from a woman aged 50 to 60 who had recovered from COVID-19.

V usage is TRBV5-1 and J usage is TRBJ2-1; 7 bases align to TRBD2. V was pared by 1 base and J by 6 bases, with 7 bases of the junction left unmatched. CDR1 and CDR2 from the germline V gene are SGHRS and YFSETQ. The CDR3 sequence is 15 residues long. CDR3: CASSLPSGDGNEQFF. The DNA for the CDR3 is TGCGCCAGCAGCTTGCCTAGCGGAGACGGCAATGAGCAGTTCTTC.

This chain connects TRBV6-5 to TRBJ1-6; the D is unclear. The CDR3 spans 15 residues. Germline-derived CDR1 and CDR2 are MNHEY and SVGAGI. Deletions cut 6 bases from V and 7 bases from J, with 16 bases between. CDR3 amino acids: CASRREATVNSPLHF. For the CDR3, the DNA is TGTGCCAGCAGGCGAGAGGCGACGGTGAATTCACCCCTCCACTTT.

The gene calls are TRBV2 and TRBJ1-6; possible D gene TRBD1, 6 bases. This CDR3 contains 13 residues. V was trimmed by 5 bases and J by 7 bases, leaving 9 bases between them. Germline CDR1 is SNHLY and CDR2 is FYNNEI. The CDR3 DNA follows: TGTGCCAGCAGTCCCACAGGGAATTCACCCCTCCACTTT. Translating it yields CASSPTGNSPLHF.

The chain links TRBV3-1 (or the pseudogene TRBV3-2) to TRBJ1-3; TRBD1 matches 8 bases. J gave up 4 bases and V 7 bases, and 9 bases lay outside the gene matches. CDR1 LGHDT and CDR2 YNNKEL come from the germline V gene (reference sequence). CDR3 length: 15 amino acids. The CDR3 nucleotides are TGTGCCAGCACCCCGGGACAGGACAAAGGAAACACCATATATTTT. Protein: CASTPGQDKGNTIYF.

The genes are TRBV5-6 and TRBJ1-3; D gene ambiguous. The CDR3 totals 13 residues. The germline gives CDR1 SGHDT, CDR2 YYEEEE. V was cut by 0 bases and J by 4 bases, with 5 bases left in between. CDR3 nucleotide sequence: TGTGCCAGCAGCTTGGACAGAGGAAACACCATATATTTT. Residues: CASSLDRGNTIYF.

This chain links TRBV30 with TRBJ1-3; a possible D gene is TRBD1 (6 bases). Trimming removed 3 bases from V and 2 bases from J, with 8 bases in between. Germline V lookup: CDR1 GTSNPN, CDR2 SVGIG (reference sequence). This CDR3 contains 13 residues. The CDR3 loop is CAWRGQPGNTIYF. The CDR3 region has the DNA TGTGCCTGGAGAGGACAGCCTGGAAACACCATATATTTT.

In DNA form, the CDR3 reads TGTGCCAGTAGGGACTCCGGGGGCAATCAGCCCCAGCATTTT. Translating gives CASRDSGGNQPQHF. V is TRBV19 and J is TRBJ1-5; no firm D call. The V end lost 6 bases, the J end lost 2 bases, and 11 bases lay between the germline ends. Germline-derived CDR1 and CDR2 are LNHDA and SQIVND (reference sequence). The CDR3 totals 14 residues.

This chain uses TRBV18 with TRBJ2-2; 9 bases fit TRBD1. The CDR3 has 17 residues. CDR1 KGHSH and CDR2 LQKENI come from the germline V gene. V trimming: 5 bases; J trimming: 2 bases; junction bases outside the gene matches: 9. The CDR3 protein is CASSTLQGARNTGELFF. In nucleotides, the CDR3 is TGTGCCAGCTCAACGCTACAGGGGGCGCGTAACACCGGGGAGCTGTTTTTT.

V is TRBV18 and J is TRBJ1-5; D call uncertain. The CDR3 is made up of 15 amino acids. CDR1 and CDR2 (germline): KGHSH, LQKENI. Trimming pared 2 bases from V and 3 bases from J, leaving 11 bases between. CDR3 bases: TGTGCCAGCTCACCAAGTGCGGGTCCCAATCAGCCCCAGCATTTT. Translating gives CASSPSAGPNQPQHF.

The chain is built from TRBV5-1 and TRBJ1-1; 7 bases line up with TRBD1. V shed 0 bases, J shed 1 base, and the junction held 6 bases outside the gene matches. This CDR3 is 16 amino acids long. Germline V gene data show CDR1 as SGHRS and CDR2 as YFSETQ. The DNA for the CDR3 is TGCGCCAGCAGCTTGGGACAGGGTGGGACGAACACTGAAGCTTTCTTT. Protein product: CASSLGQGGTNTEAFF.

This chain connects TRBV27 to TRBJ2-7; D gene uncertain. CDR1 is MNHEY, CDR2 SMNVEV, per germline (reference sequence). This CDR3 contains 13 residues. V was cut by 3 bases and J by 0 bases, with 6 bases left in between. CDR3 DNA: TGTGCCAGCAGTTTGACAATCTCCTACGAGCAGTACTTC. Amino acid sequence: CASSLTISYEQYF.

V is TRBV19 and J is TRBJ2-2; 9 bases align to TRBD1. Trimming removed 6 bases from V and 4 bases from J; junction bases left unmatched: 3. Germline V gene lookup returns CDR1 LNHDA and CDR2 SQIVND (reference sequence). There are 14 residues in the CDR3. The CDR3 here is CASSQTGGTGELFF. CDR3 DNA sequence: TGTGCCAGTAGCCAGACAGGGGGCACCGGGGAGCTGTTTTTT.

This clone was counted between two and nine times. The rearrangement links TRBV19 to TRBJ2-1; 7 bases align to TRBD2. There are 15 residues in the CDR3. Looked up from germline, CDR1 is LNHDA and CDR2 is SQIVND (reference sequence). V lost 9 bases and J lost 7; bases outside the gene matches: 15. The CDR3 DNA follows: TGTGCCAGCGCAATTGGGAGGGCCGTTCGGAATGAGCAGTTCTTC. Its translation: CASAIGRAVRNEQFF.

This chain joins TRBV28 and TRBJ1-1; D may be TRBD1 (5 bases). This CDR3 spans 14 amino acids. Trimming removed 2 bases from V and 1 base from J, with 8 bases in between. CDR1 and CDR2 from the germline V gene are MDHEN and SYDVKM. DNA of the CDR3: TGTGCCAGCAGTTTAGACACAGGGAACACTGAAGCTTTCTTT. It encodes CASSLDTGNTEAFF.

The chain carries TRBV14 and TRBJ2-5, with 11 bases lining up with TRBD2. In germline, CDR1 is SGHDN, CDR2 FVKESK. The CDR3 runs 15 residues. The V segment lost 4 bases and the J segment 5 bases; nucleotides outside the gene matches: 6. CDR3 loop: CASSRNSGRAETQYF. Here the CDR3 DNA reads TGTGCCAGCAGCCGGAATAGCGGGAGGGCGGAGACCCAGTACTTC.

The chain links TRBV9 to TRBJ2-7; 9 nucleotides agree with TRBD2. Germline values: CDR1 SGDLS, CDR2 YYNGEE. V was clipped by 2 bases and J by 6 bases; unmatched bases: 6. The CDR3 contains 14 residues. The CDR3 loop is CASSVAGGPSEQYF. As DNA, the CDR3 is TGTGCCAGCAGCGTTGCGGGAGGGCCGAGCGAGCAGTACTTC.

The rearrangement uses TRBV30 and TRBJ2-2, with no clear D. The CDR3 extends over 13 amino acids. The V gene's germline CDR1 is GTSNPN and CDR2 SVGIG (reference sequence). V was clipped by 1 base and J by 0 bases, with 3 bases between them. The CDR3 coding sequence is TGTGCCTGGAGTGCAGCGAACACCGGGGAGCTGTTTTTT. Translated, it gives CAWSAANTGELFF.

The J gene is TRBJ2-3, the V gene TRBV18; 8 bases match TRBD1. The germline V gene has CDR1 KGHSH and CDR2 LQKENI. The CDR3 consists of 17 residues. Germline trimming cut 3 bases from V and 3 bases from J; bases unmatched to any gene: 11. The CDR3 DNA is TGTGCCAGCTCACCGTCCGGGACAGGAGGCATAACAGATACGCAGTATTTT. Translation: CASSPSGTGGITDTQYF.

V gene TRBV6-5 combines with J gene TRBJ2-2; TRBD1 might be the D (6 bases). The CDR3 covers 15 residues. V shed 6 bases and J shed 2 bases, with 13 bases lying between them. CDR1 and CDR2 (germline): MNHEY, SVGAGI. CDR3 in amino acids: CASRLTGTNTGELFF. In nucleotides, the CDR3 is TGTGCCAGCAGGCTGACCGGGACAAACACCGGGGAGCTGTTTTTT.

This clone was seen just once. The CDR3: CASSYDRGPEAFF. In DNA form, the CDR3 reads TGCGCCAGCTCCTATGACAGGGGCCCTGAAGCTTTCTTT. The chain couples TRBV5-1 to TRBJ1-1; 8 positions match TRBD1. The V gene's germline CDR1 is SGHRS and CDR2 YFSETQ. This CDR3 comprises 13 residues. V lost 7 bases and J lost 6; bases outside the gene matches: 8.

The rearrangement uses TRBV5-1 and TRBJ2-7; TRBD1 aligns across 8 bases. Germline V lookup: CDR1 SGHRS, CDR2 YFSETQ. The CDR3 has 16 amino acids. With V trimmed by 4 bases and J by 3 bases, 12 bases remained unmatched. The CDR3 sequence is CASSLDFDRGNYEQYF. The CDR3 DNA is TGCGCCAGCAGCCTTGATTTTGACAGGGGAAACTACGAGCAGTACTTC.

This clone was seen a handful of times. In DNA form, the CDR3 reads TGTGCCAGCAGGGACAGGGTGAACACTGAAGCTTTCTTT. It is translated as CASRDRVNTEAFF. The rearrangement joins TRBV27 to TRBJ1-1; 8 bases agree with TRBD1. The length of the CDR3 is 13 residues. Losses at the gene ends were 6 bases for V and 0 bases for J; bases not matched to a gene: 0. Germline-derived CDR1 and CDR2 are MNHEY and SMNVEV (reference sequence).

The J gene is TRBJ1-4, the V gene TRBV13; D might be TRBD1 (6 bases). The CDR3 is 14 amino acids. Germline assignment: CDR1 PRHDT and CDR2 FYEKMQ (reference sequence). V dropped 5 bases and J dropped 4 bases, with 11 bases sitting between them. The CDR3 DNA follows: TGTGCCAGCAGCCAAGGGACAAGTAATGAAAAACTGTTTTTT. Protein sequence: CASSQGTSNEKLFF.

The J gene is TRBJ1-6, the V gene TRBV14; 9 bases align to TRBD1. J was trimmed by 9 bases and V by 0 bases; bases with no gene match: 3. CDR3 length: 15 amino acids. Germline loops: CDR1 SGHDN, CDR2 FVKESK. In DNA form, the CDR3 reads TGTGCCAGCAGCCAAGAGGGACAGGGCGGTTCACCCCTCCACTTT. It encodes CASSQEGQGGSPLHF.

This chain links TRBV4-2 with TRBJ1-5; D is uncertain. The V and J ends lost 1 base and 4 bases respectively, with 11 bases between them. Germline V lookup: CDR1 LGHNA, CDR2 YNFKEQ. The CDR3 totals 15 residues. This chain's CDR3 is CASSQVFRGNQPQHF. CDR3 nucleotide sequence: TGTGCCAGCAGCCAAGTCTTCCGAGGTAATCAGCCCCAGCATTTT.